Each of the 26 T cell receptor beta chains below was sequenced from the same sample in a study of neurological immune-mediated disorders. The time point is: longitudinal time-point 1 (baseline). One entry per CDR3 protein, called by TCRdb with MiXCR from the 5' RACE reads. The table lists 71,000 or so distinct CDR3 sequences, approximately 14% of them singletons. Sample: PBMCs. These receptors all come from a female donor with HTLV-1-associated myelopathy (HAM/TSP).

This clonotype was counted a few times. J is TRBJ2-1 and V is TRBV5-1; 9 nucleotides align to TRBD2. The CDR3 totals 14 residues. Germline CDR1 and CDR2: SGHRS and YFSETQ. V shed 4 bases and J 9 bases; nucleotides not matched to a gene: 8. The CDR3 is CASSPSGAIGEQFF. CDR3 DNA sequence: TGCGCCAGCAGCCCTAGCGGGGCGATAGGTGAGCAGTTCTTC. Full variable domain (outside the CDR3, taken from reference TRBV5-1 and TRBJ2-1): KAGVTQTPRYLIKTRGQQVTLSCSPISGHRSVSWYQQTPGQGLQFLFEYFSETQRNKGNFPGRFSGRQFSNSRSEMNVSTLELGDSALYLCASSPSGAIGEQFFGPGTRLTVL.

V and J are TRBV2 and TRBJ1-2; D gene ambiguous. In germline, CDR1 is SNHLY, CDR2 FYNNEI. Trimming pared 6 bases from V and 2 bases from J, leaving 10 bases between. The CDR3 is made up of 13 amino acids. CDR3 sequence: CASRLVGNYGYTF. CDR3 in DNA: TGTGCCAGCAGACTCGTGGGAAACTATGGCTACACCTTC.

This clonotype was found many times. CDR3 loop: CASSTTGADTQYF. Written as DNA, the CDR3 is TGCGCCAGCAGCACCACCGGCGCAGATACGCAGTATTTT. The chain is built from TRBV5-1 and TRBJ2-3; no firm D call. The germline CDR1 and CDR2 sequences are SGHRS and YFSETQ. Trimming cost V 4 bases and J 4 bases, with 10 bases left between them. This CDR3 region has 13 residues.

In this sample, this clonotype turned up many times. This chain joins TRBV5-1 and TRBJ2-6, with D perhaps TRBD2 (6 bases). CDR1 and CDR2 (germline): SGHRS, YFSETQ. The germline V and J ends were trimmed by 1 base and 2 bases, with 10 bases remaining between them. The CDR3 loop spans 16 amino acids. The CDR3 sequence is CASSLRRGTGANVLTF. The CDR3 nucleotides read TGCGCCAGCAGCTTGCGGAGGGGAACTGGGGCCAACGTCCTGACTTTC.

This clonotype was seen at least ten times. This chain links TRBV5-1 with TRBJ2-5; the match to TRBD2 covers 13 bases. Germline V gene data show CDR1 as SGHRS and CDR2 as YFSETQ. Losses at the gene ends were 4 bases for V and 4 bases for J; bases not matched to a gene: 7. This CDR3 is built from 16 residues. CDR3 protein: CASSQTSGGAGETQYF. CDR3 coding DNA: TGCGCCAGCAGCCAAACTAGCGGGGGGGCCGGAGAGACCCAGTACTTC.

This clonotype was recorded many times. This chain connects TRBV18 to TRBJ2-5; D possibly corresponds to TRBD2 (5 bases). The V gene lost 6 bases and the J gene lost 3 bases, with 11 bases spanning the gap. Germline assignment: CDR1 KGHSH and CDR2 LQKENI. There are 13 residues in the CDR3. The CDR3 coding sequence is TGTGCCAGCTCCCCCCGGGGTAAAGAGACCCAGTACTTC. This translates into CASSPRGKETQYF.

This clonotype was recorded at least ten times. The chain has TRBV15 and TRBJ1-1; 8 bases align to TRBD1. Per the germline V gene, CDR1 is LNHNV and CDR2 is YYDKDF (reference sequence). CDR3 length: 14 amino acids. V dropped 3 bases and J dropped 4; count of bases not matched to a gene: 4. For the CDR3, the DNA is TGTGCCACCAGCAGGACAGGGGAATCCACTGAAGCTTTCTTT. Its translation: CATSRTGESTEAFF.

Of note for this clonotype: It may be a read error: a sequence one base away is much more abundant. J is TRBJ2-5 and V is TRBV12-3 or TRBV12-4; D may correspond to TRBD1 or TRBD2 (6 bases each). V lost 8 bases and J 5 bases, leaving 18 bases between the germline ends. The CDR3 totals 14 residues. CDR3 loop: CASSATRGGETQYF. The CDR3 DNA is TGTGCCAGCTCTGCTACTAGAGGGGGGGAGACCCAGTACTTC.

This clonotype was seen ten or more times. The chain is built from TRBV5-1 and TRBJ2-3, with D possibly TRBD2 on 6 matching bases. Per germline, CDR1 SGHRS and CDR2 YFSETQ. V was pared by 0 bases and J by 6 bases, with 8 bases between. CDR3 size: 13 residues. In DNA form, the CDR3 reads TGCGCCAGCAGCTTGGAGCGGGTGGATACGCAGTATTTT. It codes for CASSLERVDTQYF.

This clonotype was recorded many times. The chain uses TRBV20-1 and TRBJ2-1, with 8 bases that match TRBD2. CDR3 length: 14 residues. Germline assignment: CDR1 DFQATT and CDR2 SNEGSKA (reference sequence). V was clipped by 5 bases and J by 4 bases; unmatched bases: 7. CDR3 DNA: TGCAGTGCTCATCCGGGACTAGGTTACAATGAGCAGTTCTTC. This sequence encodes CSAHPGLGYNEQFF.

This clonotype was found many times. The rearrangement joins TRBV5-1 to TRBJ2-5; 8 nucleotides align to TRBD1. V shed 1 base, J shed 3 bases, and the junction held 2 bases outside the gene matches. This CDR3 has 14 residues. CDR1 is SGHRS, CDR2 YFSETQ, per germline. The chain's CDR3 is CASSLSTGEETQYF. The CDR3 region has the DNA TGCGCCAGCAGCTTGTCGACAGGGGAAGAGACCCAGTACTTC.

This clonotype was counted only a few times. The chain carries TRBV10-2 and TRBJ2-1, with 14 positions matching TRBD2. V shed 5 bases and J 0 bases; nucleotides not matched to a gene: 18. The CDR3 is made up of 22 amino acids. Germline V gene data show CDR1 as WSHSY and CDR2 as SAAADI. CDR3: CASSIPLLGTSGGLSSYNEQFF. The CDR3 bases are TGCGCCAGCAGTATACCCCTCCTTGGGACTAGCGGGGGTCTTAGCTCCTACAATGAGCAGTTCTTC.

This clonotype has a count of ten or more. The chain recombines TRBV12-3 or TRBV12-4 with TRBJ2-2; D uncertain. Trimming removed 2 bases at V and 13 bases at J, with 20 bases between. The CDR3 consists of 15 residues. The CDR3 is CASSLMSGFAFALFF. In DNA, the CDR3 is TGTGCCAGCAGTTTAATGAGTGGGTTTGCGTTTGCGCTGTTTTTT.

This clonotype came up many times. The chain joins TRBV4-1 to TRBJ1-1; D not resolved. Trimming removed 2 bases from V and 7 bases from J, with 8 bases in between. CDR1 and CDR2 (germline): MGHRA, YSYEKL. The CDR3 consists of 12 residues. CDR3 loop: CASSQTEDEAFF. CDR3 nucleotides: TGCGCCAGCAGCCAAACAGAGGATGAAGCTTTCTTT.

As for this clonotype: A read error is possible here, since a much larger clone lies one base away. CDR3 region: CDSSQTSGSADTQYF. CDR3 in DNA: TGTGACAGCAGCCAAACGTCAGGGAGTGCAGATACGCAGTATTTT. The chain uses TRBV3-1 and TRBJ2-3, with D possibly called TRBD1 or TRBD2 (5 bases each). Germline values: CDR1 LGHDT, CDR2 YNNKEL (reference sequence). CDR3 length: 15 amino acids.

At least ten counts were recorded for this clonotype. This chain links TRBV7-2 with TRBJ2-7; 11 positions match TRBD2. This CDR3 region has 15 residues. The trim removed 3 bases at V and 9 bases at J, leaving 10 bases unmatched. CDR1 is SGHTA and CDR2 is FQGNSA in the germline V gene. The CDR3 DNA sequence: TGTGCCAGCAGCTTGAGTCTAGCGGGGGGAAGTGGGCAGTACTTC. Protein product: CASSLSLAGGSGQYF.

This rearrangement joins TRBV5-6 to TRBJ2-2; TRBD1 aligns across 8 bases. Per the germline V gene, CDR1 is SGHDT and CDR2 is YYEEEE. Trimming took 5 bases from V and 1 from J; bases not matched to a gene: 4. This CDR3 comprises 15 residues. CDR3 in amino acids: CASRGDRWNTGELFF. The CDR3 bases are TGTGCCAGCAGAGGGGACAGGTGGAACACCGGGGAGCTGTTTTTT.

Concerning this clonotype: Germline is not matched at one junction end, which may reflect a read error. The J gene is TRBJ1-1, the V gene TRBV10-1; a weak D match, TRBD1 (5 bases). This CDR3 contains 13 residues. CDR1 WNHNN and CDR2 SYGVQD come from the germline V gene (reference sequence). For the CDR3, the DNA is TGCGCCAGCAGTGAGTCGACTCCGGGGGAAGCTTACTTT. This sequence encodes CASSESTPGEAYF.

This clonotype has ten or more counts. This chain uses TRBV18 with TRBJ1-2, with 9 bases aligning to TRBD1. V lost 8 bases to trimming and J lost 2 bases; unmatched junction nucleotides: 6. CDR3 length: 14 residues. Per the germline V gene, CDR1 is KGHSH and CDR2 is LQKENI. CDR3 amino acids: CASSPGQGNYGYTF. CDR3 sequence (DNA): TGTGCCAGCAGCCCGGGACAGGGAAACTATGGCTACACCTTC.

This clonotype was detected many times. The gene calls are TRBV5-6 and TRBJ2-7; 9 positions match TRBD1. The junction had 10 bases not matched to a gene; V was cut back by 4 bases and J by 2 bases. CDR1 is SGHDT, CDR2 YYEEEE, per germline. The CDR3 sequence is 16 residues long. Here the CDR3 DNA reads TGTGCCAGCAGCCCTGGCTGGGGACAGGGTACCTACGAGCAGTACTTC. This translates into CASSPGWGQGTYEQYF.

This clonotype was observed many times. This rearrangement joins TRBV5-1 to TRBJ1-2; no firm D call. The V gene's germline CDR1 is SGHRS and CDR2 YFSETQ. This CDR3 has 14 residues. Trimming pared 0 bases from V and 2 bases from J, leaving 8 bases between. CDR3 protein: CASSLGRGNYGYTF. CDR3 coding DNA: TGCGCCAGCAGCTTGGGTCGCGGGAACTATGGCTACACCTTC.

The V call is TRBV4-1, the J call TRBJ2-5, with unresolved D. Germline CDR1 is MGHRA and CDR2 is YSYEKL. This CDR3 comprises 13 residues. V shed 2 bases and J shed 5 bases, with 9 bases lying between them. This CDR3 is CASSQLPGETQYF. Written as DNA, the CDR3 is TGCGCCAGCAGCCAACTCCCCGGTGAGACCCAGTACTTC.

The sample holds many counts of this clonotype. This chain connects TRBV6-6 to TRBJ2-7; 14 nucleotides match TRBD2. Germline CDR1 and CDR2: MNHNY and SVGAGI (reference sequence). J gave up 4 bases and V 6 bases, and 11 bases lay outside the gene matches. This CDR3 region has 17 residues. CDR3 nucleotide sequence: TGTGCCAGCAGACCCCCGGGACTAGCGGGGGATCTATACGAGCAGTACTTC. Protein product: CASRPPGLAGDLYEQYF.

J is TRBJ2-5 and V is TRBV20-1; 9 nucleotides align to TRBD2. From germline, CDR1 is DFQATT and CDR2 SNEGSKA (reference sequence). J was trimmed by 3 bases and V by 7 bases; bases with no gene match: 3. This CDR3 comprises 12 residues. CDR3 nucleotides: TGCAGTGGGCTAGCGGGGAAAGAGACCCAGTACTTC. It yields the protein CSGLAGKETQYF.

At least ten counts were recorded for this clonotype. The chain links TRBV10-3 to TRBJ2-5, with TRBD1 matching over 7 bases. V lost 5 bases, J lost 3 bases, and 3 bases stayed unmatched. Germline V gene sequence: CDR1 ENHRY, CDR2 SYGVKD. This CDR3 has 13 amino acids. CDR3 DNA sequence: TGTGCCATCAGTCGGGACAGCGAAGAGACCCAGTACTTC. This encodes CAISRDSEETQYF.

On this clonotype itself: At one end the junction does not follow the germline gene, possibly because of a read error. The rearrangement joins TRBV5-1 to TRBJ2-2; a weak D match, TRBD2 (5 bases). Looked up from germline, CDR1 is SGHRS and CDR2 is YFSETQ. This CDR3 region has 14 residues. CDR3 bases: TGCGCCAGCAGCCGCACAACCTCCACCGGGGAGATGTTTTTT. Translated: CASSRTTSTGEMFF. Full variable domain (outside the CDR3, taken from reference TRBV5-1 and TRBJ2-2): KAGVTQTPRYLIKTRGQQVTLSCSPISGHRSVSWYQQTPGQGLQFLFEYFSETQRNKGNFPGRFSGRQFSNSRSEMNVSTLELGDSALYLCASSRTTSTGEMFFGEGSRLTVL.